The rows below give T cell receptor beta chains drawn from one sample of a study of CD8 T cells in Susac syndrome. MiXCR, applied by TCRdb to the immunoSEQ multiplex PCR reads, yields one record per CDR3 protein. The table has some 120,000 distinct CDR3 sequences, around nine tenths seen once. The sequencing sample was made of CD8+ T cells from PBMCs. The receptors derive from a human donor with multiple sclerosis. CDR3s include the opening cysteine and the closing phenylalanine or tryptophan. A D gene is named only where the DNA matches it firmly. Clone size is shown for a subset of rows, as once, few, many or a class of expanded clone.

j_call: TRBJ2-2; clone_size: .; d_call: .; cdr3_length: 18; v_call: TRBV11-2; cdr3_nt: TGTGCCAGCAGCTTAGATCTAGGGGACGAGATGCTGGCCGGGGACCTGTTTTTT; cdr3_aa: CASSLDLGDEMLAGDLFF
j_call: TRBJ2-1; clone_size: .; d_call: .; cdr3_length: 12; v_call: TRBV12-3/TRBV12-4; cdr3_nt: TGTGCCAGCAGTTTAAACGACAATGAGCAGTTCTTC; cdr3_aa: CASSLNDNEQFF
j_call: TRBJ2-1; clone_size: once; d_call: TRBD2; cdr3_length: 15; v_call: TRBV5-6; cdr3_nt: TGTGCCAGCAGCTTATGGCGGGAGGGGTACAATGAGCAGTTCTTC; cdr3_aa: CASSLWREGYNEQFF
j_call: TRBJ2-7; clone_size: .; d_call: .; cdr3_length: 12; v_call: TRBV5-4; cdr3_nt: TGTGCCAGCAGTCTCGGAACACGGGAGCAGTACTTC; cdr3_aa: CASSLGTREQYF
j_call: TRBJ2-1; clone_size: .; d_call: .; cdr3_length: 14; v_call: TRBV5-1; cdr3_nt: TGCGCCAGCAGCAGCCACAGGGAACACAATGAGCAGTTCTTC; cdr3_aa: CASSSHREHNEQFF
j_call: TRBJ1-1; clone_size: .; d_call: .; cdr3_length: 13; v_call: TRBV6-2/TRBV6-3; cdr3_nt: TGTGCCAGCGATGCGGCCATGAACACTGAAGCTTTCTTT; cdr3_aa: CASDAAMNTEAFF
j_call: TRBJ2-7; clone_size: .; d_call: .; cdr3_length: 13; v_call: TRBV7-6; cdr3_nt: TGTGCCAGCAGCTTCGGCGGGGTCCTCGAGCAGTACTTC; cdr3_aa: CASSFGGVLEQYF
j_call: TRBJ2-1; clone_size: once; d_call: .; cdr3_length: 16; v_call: TRBV19; cdr3_nt: TGTGCCAGTAGTATCTATGGCCTAGCCGCCTACAATGAGCAGTTCTTC; cdr3_aa: CASSIYGLAAYNEQFF
j_call: TRBJ1-2; clone_size: .; d_call: .; cdr3_length: 11; v_call: TRBV30; cdr3_nt: TGTGCCCGCGGACGGCAGCTTGGCTACACCTTC; cdr3_aa: CARGRQLGYTF
j_call: TRBJ2-5; clone_size: .; d_call: .; cdr3_length: 11; v_call: TRBV5-6; cdr3_nt: TGTGCCAGCAGCTTTTCGAAGACCCAGTACTTC; cdr3_aa: CASSFSKTQYF
j_call: TRBJ2-7; clone_size: .; d_call: .; cdr3_length: 15; v_call: TRBV5-6; cdr3_nt: TGTGCCAGCAGCTCGTTAGCGGAAACAACCTACGAGCAGTACTTC; cdr3_aa: CASSSLAETTYEQYF
j_call: TRBJ2-5; clone_size: .; d_call: TRBD1; cdr3_length: 17; v_call: TRBV6-5; cdr3_nt: TGTGCCAGCAGTTACTCAGGGGGGACAGGGGGCCTGGAGACCCAGTACTTC; cdr3_aa: CASSYSGGTGGLETQYF
j_call: TRBJ1-2; clone_size: .; d_call: TRBD1; cdr3_length: 17; v_call: TRBV4-1; cdr3_nt: TGCGCCAGCAGCCAAGATCCACGGGGGGGACAGAGCTATGGCTACACCTTC; cdr3_aa: CASSQDPRGGQSYGYTF
j_call: TRBJ2-1; clone_size: .; d_call: TRBD1; cdr3_length: 14; v_call: TRBV2; cdr3_nt: TGTGCCAGTATCGAGGGGGCGACTCGGAGTGAGCAGTTCTTC; cdr3_aa: CASIEGATRSEQFF
j_call: TRBJ2-2; clone_size: .; d_call: TRBD1; cdr3_length: 13; v_call: TRBV19; cdr3_nt: TGTGCCAGTTGGGACAGGGTAACCGGGGAGCTGTTTTTT; cdr3_aa: CASWDRVTGELFF
j_call: TRBJ2-1; clone_size: .; d_call: TRBD2; cdr3_length: 16; v_call: TRBV27; cdr3_nt: TGTGCCAGCAGTTTAGTTAGCGGGAGCTCCTACAATGAGCAGTTCTTC; cdr3_aa: CASSLVSGSSYNEQFF
j_call: TRBJ1-6; clone_size: .; d_call: .; cdr3_length: 16; v_call: TRBV13; cdr3_nt: TGTGCCAGCAGCTTACGCGGTCAGAGCGCGTATTCACCCCTCCACTTT; cdr3_aa: CASSLRGQSAYSPLHF
j_call: TRBJ2-1; clone_size: .; d_call: .; cdr3_length: 11; v_call: TRBV6-5; cdr3_nt: TGTGCCAGCAGTTATCCGGGAGAGCAGTTCTTC; cdr3_aa: CASSYPGEQFF
j_call: TRBJ2-5; clone_size: .; d_call: .; cdr3_length: 13; v_call: TRBV15; cdr3_nt: TGTGCCACCAGTCTAGGAGTCCAAGAGACCCAGTACTTC; cdr3_aa: CATSLGVQETQYF
j_call: TRBJ1-2; clone_size: .; d_call: TRBD1; cdr3_length: 18; v_call: TRBV7-9; cdr3_nt: TGTGCCAGCAGCACCCGGAAGGGCCAGGGGGATGGCGACTATGGCTACACCTTC; cdr3_aa: CASSTRKGQGDGDYGYTF
j_call: TRBJ2-4; clone_size: .; d_call: .; cdr3_length: 17; v_call: TRBV18; cdr3_nt: TGTGCCAGCTCACCGCCCGGGGCCACACTAGCCAAAAACATTCAGTACTTC; cdr3_aa: CASSPPGATLAKNIQYF
j_call: TRBJ2-3; clone_size: once; d_call: .; cdr3_length: 16; v_call: TRBV7-3; cdr3_nt: TGTGCCAGCAGCTTAAGAATCGGACAGAAGGCAGATACGCAGTATTTT; cdr3_aa: CASSLRIGQKADTQYF
j_call: TRBJ1-3; clone_size: .; d_call: .; cdr3_length: 14; v_call: TRBV9; cdr3_nt: TGTGCCAGCAGCGGGACACTTTCTGGAAACACCATATATTTT; cdr3_aa: CASSGTLSGNTIYF
j_call: TRBJ1-1; clone_size: .; d_call: .; cdr3_length: 15; v_call: TRBV5-1; cdr3_nt: TGCGCCAGCAGCACTAGCCAGGGGACGAACACTGAAGCTTTCTTT; cdr3_aa: CASSTSQGTNTEAFF
j_call: TRBJ2-7; clone_size: .; d_call: TRBD2; cdr3_length: 15; v_call: TRBV11-2; cdr3_nt: TGTGCCAGCAAGGTAGGCGCGGGAGGAAGAAACGAGCAGTACTTC; cdr3_aa: CASKVGAGGRNEQYF
j_call: TRBJ2-3; clone_size: .; d_call: TRBD2; cdr3_length: 15; v_call: TRBV27; cdr3_nt: TGTGCCAGCAGACCGTTAGCGGGAGGTGGAGATACGCAGTATTTT; cdr3_aa: CASRPLAGGGDTQYF
j_call: TRBJ2-7; clone_size: .; d_call: TRBD2; cdr3_length: 13; v_call: TRBV29-1; cdr3_nt: TGCAGCGTTGAAACTAGCGGGAGCAGCGAGCAGTACTTC; cdr3_aa: CSVETSGSSEQYF
j_call: TRBJ2-5; clone_size: once; d_call: TRBD2; cdr3_length: 14; v_call: TRBV20-1; cdr3_nt: TGCAGTGCAATAGCGGGAGGGTACGGAGAGACCCAGTACTTC; cdr3_aa: CSAIAGGYGETQYF
j_call: TRBJ2-7; clone_size: .; d_call: .; cdr3_length: 14; v_call: TRBV3-1; cdr3_nt: TGTGCCAGCAGCCAAGATGGAGGTCTCTACGAGCAGTACTTC; cdr3_aa: CASSQDGGLYEQYF
j_call: TRBJ1-4; clone_size: .; d_call: .; cdr3_length: 15; v_call: TRBV27; cdr3_nt: TGTGCCAGCAGTTTATCAGCACAGAAGAATGAAAAACTGTTTTTT; cdr3_aa: CASSLSAQKNEKLFF
j_call: TRBJ2-7; clone_size: .; d_call: TRBD1; cdr3_length: 13; v_call: TRBV19; cdr3_nt: TGTGCCAGTACCGGACAGGGGCTATACGAGCAGTACTTC; cdr3_aa: CASTGQGLYEQYF
j_call: TRBJ2-7; clone_size: .; d_call: .; cdr3_length: 13; v_call: TRBV20-1; cdr3_nt: TGCAGTGCTAGAGTGGACGGTATGTACGAGCAGTACTTC; cdr3_aa: CSARVDGMYEQYF
j_call: TRBJ1-1; clone_size: .; d_call: .; cdr3_length: 14; v_call: TRBV4-3; cdr3_nt: TGCGCCAGCAGCCAAGAAAATCAGAACACTGAAGCTTTCTTT; cdr3_aa: CASSQENQNTEAFF
j_call: TRBJ1-2; clone_size: .; d_call: TRBD1; cdr3_length: 16; v_call: TRBV7-2; cdr3_nt: TGTGCCAGCAGCTTAGACAGGGGAGTCCGAAACTATGGCTACACCTTC; cdr3_aa: CASSLDRGVRNYGYTF
j_call: TRBJ2-2; clone_size: .; d_call: .; cdr3_length: 15; v_call: TRBV2; cdr3_nt: TGTGCCAGCAGCCTAGGGGGGGTGAACACCGGGGAGCTGTTTTTT; cdr3_aa: CASSLGGVNTGELFF
j_call: TRBJ1-1; clone_size: once; d_call: .; cdr3_length: 11; v_call: TRBV27; cdr3_nt: TGTGCCAGCAGCAACAGAGCGGAAGCTTTCTTT; cdr3_aa: CASSNRAEAFF
j_call: TRBJ2-1; clone_size: .; d_call: TRBD2; cdr3_length: 16; v_call: TRBV2; cdr3_nt: TGTGCCAGCAGTGCCGAGTGGACTAGCGGGACACATGAGCAGTTCTTC; cdr3_aa: CASSAEWTSGTHEQFF
j_call: TRBJ2-1; clone_size: .; d_call: .; cdr3_length: 15; v_call: TRBV27; cdr3_nt: TGTGCCAGTAGTCCGATGACTGACAGCCCCAACGAGCAGTTCTTC; cdr3_aa: CASSPMTDSPNEQFF
j_call: TRBJ2-2; clone_size: .; d_call: .; cdr3_length: 13; v_call: TRBV3-1; cdr3_nt: TGTGCCAGCACTCCCCCCAGCACCGGGGAGCTGTTTTTT; cdr3_aa: CASTPPSTGELFF
j_call: TRBJ1-2; clone_size: .; d_call: .; cdr3_length: 12; v_call: TRBV15; cdr3_nt: TGTGCCACCAGCACCCAGGCGGGTGGCTACACCTTC; cdr3_aa: CATSTQAGGYTF
j_call: TRBJ2-2; clone_size: .; d_call: TRBD1; cdr3_length: 16; v_call: TRBV2; cdr3_nt: TGTGCCAGCAGTGTTGGGACAGGATTTAACACCGGGGAGCTGTTTTTT; cdr3_aa: CASSVGTGFNTGELFF
j_call: TRBJ1-4; clone_size: .; d_call: .; cdr3_length: 15; v_call: TRBV19; cdr3_nt: TGTGCCAGCGGACCTGCAGGGGCAACTAATGAAAAACTGTTTTTT; cdr3_aa: CASGPAGATNEKLFF
j_call: TRBJ2-5; clone_size: .; d_call: .; cdr3_length: 13; v_call: TRBV29-1; cdr3_nt: TGCAGCGTTGAACCGGACAACCAAGAGACCCAGTACTTC; cdr3_aa: CSVEPDNQETQYF
j_call: TRBJ1-1; clone_size: .; d_call: TRBD1; cdr3_length: 14; v_call: TRBV28; cdr3_nt: TGTGCCAGCACTCCCCGGACAGGGCGGACTGAAGCTTTCTTT; cdr3_aa: CASTPRTGRTEAFF
j_call: TRBJ2-7; clone_size: once; d_call: .; cdr3_length: 13; v_call: TRBV5-8; cdr3_nt: TGTGCCAGCAGCTATCAAGGGTCCTACGAGCAGTACTTC; cdr3_aa: CASSYQGSYEQYF